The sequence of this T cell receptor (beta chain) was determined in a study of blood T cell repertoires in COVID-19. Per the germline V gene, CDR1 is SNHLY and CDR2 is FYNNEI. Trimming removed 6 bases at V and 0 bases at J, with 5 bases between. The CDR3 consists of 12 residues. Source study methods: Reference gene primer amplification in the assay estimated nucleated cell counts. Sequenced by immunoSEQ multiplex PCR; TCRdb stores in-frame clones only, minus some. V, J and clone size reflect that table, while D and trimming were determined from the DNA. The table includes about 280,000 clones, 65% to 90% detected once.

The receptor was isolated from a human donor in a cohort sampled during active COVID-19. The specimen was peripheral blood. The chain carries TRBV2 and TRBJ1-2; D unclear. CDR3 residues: CASRGANYGYTF. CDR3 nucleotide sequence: TGTGCCAGCAGAGGAGCTAACTATGGCTACACCTTC. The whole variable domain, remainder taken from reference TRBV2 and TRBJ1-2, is EPEVTQTPSHQVTQMGQEVILRCVPISNHLYFYWYRQILGQKVEFLVSFYNNEISEKSEIFDDQFSVERPDGSNFTLKIRSTKLEDSAMYFCASRGANYGYTFGSGTRLTVV.